This TCR beta chain was sequenced during a study of human T cells and chemical hapten exposure. At the level of the study: Weekly administration of diphenylcyclopropenone to the scalp of patients continued throughout the roughly 26-week study.

Specified time point: patch test 2, 6 weeks after DPC sensitization. Regarding treatment: therapeutic diphenylcyclopropenone sensitization with weekly scalp DPC. V lost 4 bases and J 3 bases, leaving 20 bases between the germline ends. Germline loops: CDR1 SGHDT, CDR2 YYEEEE. The CDR3 has 16 amino acids. During construction of the library, unique molecular identifiers were attached to individual cDNA molecules for quantitative, reproducible TCR counting. In the original workflow: Ranging from roughly 23,224 to 750,000, TCR counts per sample had a median value of approximately 97,000. From the RACE reads, TCRdb called clonotypes with MiXCR, one entry per CDR3 protein. The V and J calls shown here were made by TCRdb, not taken from the authors' results. The profile shows more than 60,000 distinct CDR3 sequences, approximately 10% of them singletons.

Specimen: whole blood, collected in connection with sensitization to the hapten diphenylcyclopropenone (DPC). J is TRBJ2-7 and V is TRBV5-6; the D gene is possibly TRBD1 (5 bases). This sequence was found in a woman between 50 and 59 years old with alopecia areata. Some clones in this sample may be carry-over from other donors' samples. The CDR3 is CASSPQVQGNNYEQYF. In nucleotides, the CDR3 is TGTGCCAGCAGCCCTCAGGTCCAGGGAAACAACTACGAGCAGTACTTC.